The 13 T cell receptor beta chains reported below all come from one sample, sequenced in a study of CD8+ T cells in alopecia areata. The authors extracted RNA and reverse transcribed it into cDNA as the sequencing template. Assay: immunoSEQ multiplex PCR; the TCRdb copy retains only in-frame clones and omits some. The profile shows about 150,000 clones, about nine tenths of them singletons. The starting material was CD8+ T cells sorted from blood, obtained at week 0. The receptors come from a human donor with alopecia areata.

This chain uses TRBV25-1 with TRBJ2-2; tentative D call: TRBD2 (5 bases). This CDR3 spans 17 amino acids. Germline V lookup: CDR1 MGHDK, CDR2 SYGVNS. Trimming took off 1 base at V and 7 bases at J, with 19 bases between the two ends. CDR3 sequence reads: CASSELAVRGYGGELFF. In DNA form, the CDR3 reads TGTGCCAGCAGTGAATTGGCTGTCAGAGGGTATGGCGGGGAGCTGTTTTTT. The whole variable domain, filled in from reference TRBV25-1 and TRBJ2-2, reads EADIYQTPRYLVIGTGKKITLECSQTMGHDKMYWYQQDPGMELHLIHYSYGVNSTEKGDLSSESTVSRIRTEHFPLTLESARPSHTSQYLCASSELAVRGYGGELFFGEGSRLTVL.

This rearrangement joins TRBV29-1 to TRBJ2-1; unclear D gene. The CDR3 covers 12 residues. Germline CDR1 reads SQVTM; CDR2 reads ANQGSEA. The V and J ends lost 5 bases and 0 bases respectively, with 5 bases between them. As DNA, the CDR3 is TGCAGCGTTAAATACTCCTACAATGAGCAGTTCTTC. Translating it yields CSVKYSYNEQFF.

The V call is TRBV23-1, the J call TRBJ2-7; 8 bases are a match to TRBD1. TRBV23-1 is given ORF status, its function remaining uncertain. There are 15 residues in the CDR3. V lost 6 bases, J lost 2 bases, and 9 bases stayed unmatched. DNA for the CDR3: TGCGCCAGCAGCCAACGACGGACAGGGACCTACGAGCAGTACTTC. Its translation: CASSQRRTGTYEQYF.

CDR3 amino acids: CAWSVLFGELVENEQFF. In nucleotides, the CDR3 is TGTGCCTGGAGTGTACTTTTTGGGGAATTGGTTGAAAATGAGCAGTTCTTC. This chain uses TRBV30 with TRBJ2-1; the D is unclear. The V gene's germline CDR1 is GTSNPN and CDR2 SVGIG (reference sequence). The length of the CDR3 is 17 residues. Trimming removed 0 bases from V and 7 bases from J, with 22 bases in between. Full variable domain (missing parts from reference TRBV30 and TRBJ2-1): SQTIHQWPATLVQPVGSPLSLECTVEGTSNPNLYWYRQAAGRGLQLLFYSVGIGQISSEVPQNLSASRPQDRQFILSSKKLLLSDSGFYLCAWSVLFGELVENEQFFGPGTRLTVL.

In DNA form, the CDR3 reads TGTGCCAGCAGCTTATTTGGGGGAACTGAAGCTTTCTTT. Its protein product is CASSLFGGTEAFF. J is TRBJ1-1 and V is TRBV7-3; tentative D call: TRBD1 (5 bases). The CDR3 is 13 residues long. The V and J ends lost 2 bases and 5 bases respectively, with 9 bases between them. Per the germline V gene, CDR1 is SGHTA and CDR2 is FQGTGA.

The CDR3: CASRGLRSALTNGYTF. In DNA form, the CDR3 reads TGTGCCAGCAGGGGGCTGAGGTCCGCGCTTACAAATGGCTACACCTTC. V is TRBV11-2 and J is TRBJ1-2, with D perhaps TRBD1 (5 bases). The CDR3 is 16 residues long. V was cut by 6 bases and J by 6 bases, with 23 bases left in between. In germline, CDR1 is SGHAT, CDR2 FQNNGV.

The genes are TRBV7-8 and TRBJ2-1, with TRBD2 as a possible D gene (6 bases). The CDR3 runs to 13 residues. CDR1 SGHVS and CDR2 FQNEAQ come from the germline V gene. V shed 5 bases and J shed 7 bases, with 12 bases lying between them. CDR3: CASSEGLPNEQFF. The CDR3 coding sequence is TGTGCCAGCAGCGAGGGACTTCCTAATGAGCAGTTCTTC.

The chain employs TRBV9 and TRBJ2-5; a weak D match, TRBD1 (5 bases). The CDR3 spans 17 residues. V was clipped by 4 bases and J by 0 bases, with 19 bases between them. Germline CDR1 is SGDLS and CDR2 is YYNGEE. This chain's CDR3 is CASSPYPQGSYQETQYF. The CDR3 bases are TGTGCCAGCAGCCCCTACCCCCAGGGATCGTACCAAGAGACCCAGTACTTC.

The chain combines TRBV7-2 with TRBJ2-7; 8 positions agree with TRBD2. The V gene's germline CDR1 is SGHTA and CDR2 FQGNSA. Germline trimming cut 5 bases from V and 0 bases from J; bases unmatched to any gene: 6. This CDR3 is built from 15 residues. CDR3 in amino acids: CASSELAGSSYEQYF. CDR3 nucleotides: TGTGCCAGCAGCGAATTAGCGGGGAGCTCCTACGAGCAGTACTTC.

This sequence joins TRBV9 and TRBJ2-1, with 9 bases aligning to TRBD2. The germline CDR1 and CDR2 sequences are SGDLS and YYNGEE. The CDR3 is 18 amino acids. J was trimmed by 6 bases and V by 6 bases; bases with no gene match: 19. CDR3 in amino acids: CASNRGAGGALYGNEQFF. As DNA, the CDR3 is TGTGCCAGCAACCGCGGGGCGGGAGGGGCCCTTTATGGCAATGAGCAGTTCTTC.

The chain couples TRBV27 to TRBJ2-7; 7 positions agree with TRBD2. Germline CDR1 MNHEY, CDR2 SMNVEV (reference sequence). The CDR3 is 16 amino acids. Trimming removed 0 bases from V and 7 bases from J; junction bases left unmatched: 12. DNA for the CDR3: TGTGCCAGCAGTTTATCCACACTGCGGGAGCGAGCGGAGCAGTACTTC. Translation: CASSLSTLRERAEQYF.

The V gene is TRBV2, the J gene TRBJ2-7, with a weak D call TRBD1 (6 bases). CDR3 length equals 14 residues. Germline V gene sequence: CDR1 SNHLY, CDR2 FYNNEI. The V end lost 6 bases, the J end lost 2 bases, and 14 bases lay between the germline ends. This CDR3 is CASRNRDTAYEQYF. In nucleotides, the CDR3 is TGTGCCAGCAGGAACCGGGACACAGCCTACGAGCAGTACTTC.

CDR3 protein: CASSSTRTAFYNEQFF. The CDR3 DNA follows: TGTGCCAGCAGCTCCACACGGACAGCCTTCTACAATGAGCAGTTCTTC. This rearrangement joins TRBV21-1 to TRBJ2-1; the table's D call of TRBD1 was not tested on the DNA. TRBV21-1 is a pseudogene segment. The CDR3 totals 16 residues.